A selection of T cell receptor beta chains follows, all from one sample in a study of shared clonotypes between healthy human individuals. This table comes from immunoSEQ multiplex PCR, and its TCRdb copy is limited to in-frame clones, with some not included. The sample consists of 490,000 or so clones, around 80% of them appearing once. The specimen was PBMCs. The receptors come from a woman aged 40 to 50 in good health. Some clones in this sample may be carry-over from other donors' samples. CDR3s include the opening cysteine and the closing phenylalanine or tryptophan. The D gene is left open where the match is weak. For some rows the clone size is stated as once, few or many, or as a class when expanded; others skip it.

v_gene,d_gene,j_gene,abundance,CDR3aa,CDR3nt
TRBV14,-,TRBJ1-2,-,CASSQSPQYVYTF,TGTGCCAGCAGCCAATCCCCACAATATGTCTACACCTTC
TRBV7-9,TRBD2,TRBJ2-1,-,CASSLVAGVAYNEQFF,TGTGCCAGCAGCTTAGTTGCGGGAGTGGCCTACAATGAGCAGTTCTTC
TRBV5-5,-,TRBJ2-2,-,CASSLDRLANTGELFF,TGTGCCAGCAGCTTGGATAGACTCGCGAACACCGGGGAGCTGTTTTTT
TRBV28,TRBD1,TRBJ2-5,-,CASSLGRDSYQETQYF,TGTGCCAGCAGTTTAGGCCGGGACAGCTACCAAGAGACCCAGTACTTC
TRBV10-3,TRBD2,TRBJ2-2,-,CAISGLAGGVPGELFF,TGTGCCATCAGTGGATTAGCGGGAGGTGTTCCCGGGGAGCTGTTTTTT
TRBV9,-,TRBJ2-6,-,CASSATGSGANVLTF,TGTGCCAGCAGCGCCACAGGGTCCGGGGCCAACGTCCTGACTTTC
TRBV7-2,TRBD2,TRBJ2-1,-,CASSPGRVGSYNEQFF,TGTGCCAGCAGCCCAGGGAGGGTCGGGTCCTACAATGAGCAGTTCTTC
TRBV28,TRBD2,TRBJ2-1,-,CASRTSGRFVYNEQFF,TGTGCCAGCAGAACTAGCGGGAGGTTCGTCTACAATGAGCAGTTCTTC
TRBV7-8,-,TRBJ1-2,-,CASSHLGREGYTF,TGTGCCAGCAGCCACCTTGGTCGGGAGGGCTACACCTTC
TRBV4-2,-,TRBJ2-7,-,CASSQDAASVQYEQYF,TGTGCCAGCAGCCAAGATGCGGCTAGCGTCCAATACGAGCAGTACTTC
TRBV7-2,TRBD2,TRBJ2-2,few,CASSLLLASANTGELFF,TGTGCCAGCAGCTTACTACTAGCGTCCGCGAACACCGGGGAGCTGTTTTTT
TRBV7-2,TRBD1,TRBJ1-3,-,CASSRGTGAGNTIYF,TGTGCCAGCAGCCGAGGGACAGGGGCTGGAAACACCATATATTTT
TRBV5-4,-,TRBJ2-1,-,CAGSRRDNEQFF,TGTGCCGGAAGCCGCAGGGATAATGAGCAGTTCTTC
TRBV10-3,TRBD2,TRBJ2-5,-,CAISLSGTETQYF,TGTGCCATCAGTCTTAGCGGGACAGAGACCCAGTACTTC
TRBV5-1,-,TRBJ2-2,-,CASSLGEWDTGELFF,TGCGCCAGCAGCTTGGGGGAGTGGGACACCGGGGAGCTGTTTTTT
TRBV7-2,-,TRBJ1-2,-,CASSLEAPQGRHTF,TGTGCCAGCAGCTTAGAAGCCCCACAGGGTCGCCACACCTTC
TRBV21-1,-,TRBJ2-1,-,CASSPGETGYNEQFF,TGTGCCAGCAGCCCCGGGGAGACAGGGTACAATGAGCAGTTCTTC
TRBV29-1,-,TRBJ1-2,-,CSAVTAHSWDGYTF,TGCAGCGCTGTGACAGCACACTCATGGGATGGCTACACCTTC
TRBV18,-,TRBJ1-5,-,CASSPGTKDQPQHF,TGTGCCAGCTCACCAGGGACCAAAGATCAGCCCCAGCATTTT
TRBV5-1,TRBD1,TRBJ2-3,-,CASSADRGSTDTQYF,TGCGCCAGCAGCGCGGACAGGGGTAGCACAGATACGCAGTATTTT
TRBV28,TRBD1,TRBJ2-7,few,CASSHQTGTDEQYF,TGTGCCAGCAGTCACCAGACGGGGACAGACGAGCAGTACTTC
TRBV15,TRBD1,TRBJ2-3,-,CATSGSGQRTQYF,TGTGCCACCAGCGGATCGGGACAGCGCACGCAGTATTTT
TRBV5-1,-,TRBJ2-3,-,CASRRGLEDTQYF,TGCGCCAGCCGGAGGGGTCTTGAAGATACGCAGTATTTT
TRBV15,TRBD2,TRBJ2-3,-,CATSRDLAGSEDTQYF,TGTGCCACCAGCAGAGATCTAGCGGGAAGTGAAGATACGCAGTATTTT
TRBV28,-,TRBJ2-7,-,CASSFPGAAYEQYF,TGTGCCAGCAGTTTCCCGGGGGCGGCCTACGAGCAGTACTTC
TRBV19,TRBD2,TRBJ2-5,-,CASSISSGRTETQYF,TGTGCCAGTAGTATTTCCAGCGGGAGGACAGAGACCCAGTACTTC
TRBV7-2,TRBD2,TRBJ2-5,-,CASSLWLAGGQETQYF,TGTGCCAGCAGCTTATGGCTAGCGGGAGGGCAAGAGACCCAGTACTTC
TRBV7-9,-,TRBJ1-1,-,CASSTLGVGAFF,TGTGCCAGCAGCACCCTCGGCGTTGGAGCTTTCTTT
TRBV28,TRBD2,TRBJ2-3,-,CASSLRLGTSGRRPDTQYF,TGTGCCAGCAGTTTAAGGCTAGGGACTAGCGGGAGGAGGCCCGATACGCAGTATTTT
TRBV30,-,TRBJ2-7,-,CAWRHLSLGGLEQYF,TGTGCCTGGAGGCATTTGTCTCTGGGGGGGCTTGAGCAGTACTTC
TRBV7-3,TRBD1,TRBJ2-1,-,CASSLTGDNEQFF,TGTGCCAGCAGCCTGACAGGGGATAATGAGCAGTTCTTC
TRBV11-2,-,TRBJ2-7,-,CASSLEGGGAYEQYF,TGTGCCAGCAGCTTAGAAGGTGGAGGGGCCTACGAGCAGTACTTC
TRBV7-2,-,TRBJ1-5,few,CASGLAGQPQHF,TGTGCCAGCGGACTGGCTGGGCAGCCCCAGCATTTT
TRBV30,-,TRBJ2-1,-,CAWSLRIEQFF,TGTGCCTGGAGTCTGAGGATTGAGCAGTTCTTC
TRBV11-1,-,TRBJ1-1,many,CASSFDRAEAFF,TGTGCCAGCAGCTTTGATCGGGCTGAAGCTTTCTTT
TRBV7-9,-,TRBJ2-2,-,CASSLSNTGELFF,TGTGCCAGCAGCTTATCGAACACCGGGGAGCTGTTTTTT
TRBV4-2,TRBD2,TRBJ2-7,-,CASSQGLAGEGHEQYF,TGTGCCAGCAGCCAAGGACTAGCGGGAGAGGGCCACGAGCAGTACTTC
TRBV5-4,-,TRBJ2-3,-,CASSLAGTDTQYF,TGTGCCAGCAGCTTGGCAGGCACAGATACGCAGTATTTT
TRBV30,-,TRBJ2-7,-,CAWSDGPYEQYF,TGTGCCTGGAGCGACGGGCCCTACGAGCAGTACTTC
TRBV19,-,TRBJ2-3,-,CASSVFDGESRGDTQYF,TGTGCCAGTAGTGTATTTGACGGCGAGTCCCGAGGAGATACGCAGTATTTT
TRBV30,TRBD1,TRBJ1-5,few,CAWSHRDRGPNQPQHF,TGTGCCTGGAGTCACCGGGACAGGGGACCCAATCAGCCCCAGCATTTT
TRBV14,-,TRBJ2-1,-,CASSHPGTSSYNEQFF,TGTGCCAGCAGCCACCCCGGTACAAGCTCCTACAATGAGCAGTTCTTC
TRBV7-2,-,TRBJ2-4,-,CASSISRLSQNIQYF,TGTGCCAGCAGCATCTCCAGGTTATCTCAAAACATTCAGTACTTC
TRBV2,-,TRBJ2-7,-,CASRQWGYEQYF,TGTGCCAGCAGGCAATGGGGCTACGAGCAGTACTTC
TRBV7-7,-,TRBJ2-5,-,CASSRDLQETQYF,TGTGCTAGCAGCCGGGACTTACAAGAGACCCAGTACTTC
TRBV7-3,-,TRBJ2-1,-,CASSSDYLNEQFF,TGTGCCAGCAGCTCCGACTACCTCAATGAGCAGTTCTTC
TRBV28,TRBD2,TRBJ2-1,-,CASSVLAGGHNEQFF,TGTGCCAGCAGTGTCCTAGCGGGAGGTCACAATGAGCAGTTCTTC
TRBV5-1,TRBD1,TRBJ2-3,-,CASSYLQGALDTQYF,TGCGCCAGCAGTTATTTACAGGGGGCTCTGGATACGCAGTATTTT
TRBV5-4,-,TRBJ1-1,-,CASSLGRVNTEAFF,TGTGCCAGCAGCTTAGGCAGGGTGAACACTGAAGCTTTCTTT
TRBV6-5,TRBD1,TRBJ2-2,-,CASRRQGYTGELFF,TGTGCCAGCAGACGACAGGGTTACACCGGGGAGCTGTTTTTT
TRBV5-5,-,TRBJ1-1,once,CASSWDGRPNTEAFF,TGTGCCAGCAGCTGGGACGGTCGTCCGAACACTGAAGCTTTCTTT
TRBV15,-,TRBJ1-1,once,CATSRGATGNTEAFF,TGTGCCACCAGCAGAGGCGCAACAGGGAACACTGAAGCTTTCTTT
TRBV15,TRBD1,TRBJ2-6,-,CATSSLGTGTGANVLTF,TGTGCCACCAGCAGTCTCGGGACAGGGACTGGGGCCAACGTCCTGACTTTC
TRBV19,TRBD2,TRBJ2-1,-,CARKMGGDSYNEQFF,TGTGCCAGAAAGATGGGGGGGGACTCCTACAATGAGCAGTTCTTC
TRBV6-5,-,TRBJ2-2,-,CASSYRRTTPGELFF,TGTGCCAGCAGTTATCGCCGGACTACCCCCGGGGAGCTGTTTTTT
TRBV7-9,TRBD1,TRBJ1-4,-,CASSSGGGNEKLFF,TGTGCCAGCAGCTCAGGGGGCGGTAATGAAAAACTGTTTTTT
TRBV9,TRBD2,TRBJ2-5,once,CASSAALAGVETQYF,TGTGCCAGCAGCGCCGCATTAGCGGGAGTTGAGACCCAGTACTTC
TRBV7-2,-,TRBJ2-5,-,CASSLGLATYQETQYF,TGTGCCAGCAGCTTAGGGCTAGCGACGTACCAAGAGACCCAGTACTTC
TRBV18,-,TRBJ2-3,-,CASSPSIGRTSTDTQYF,TGTGCCAGCTCACCAAGCATCGGGCGAACTAGCACAGATACGCAGTATTTT